One sample yielded the 18 T cell receptor beta chains listed below, sequenced in a study of long-term antiretroviral therapy in people with HIV. The libraries were made with immunoSEQ v3.0 at survey level. Measured with immunoSEQ multiplex PCR; TCRdb has only the in-frame clones, and not every one. The sample consists of 20,000 to 25,000 clones, over 85% of them appearing once. Sequencing was performed on unsorted PBMCs, taken 7.6 years after starting antiretroviral therapy. All receptors derive from a woman between 40 and 55 years old with HIV.

The chain couples TRBV9 to TRBJ2-7; 11 bases align to TRBD2. The germline gives CDR1 SGDLS, CDR2 YYNGEE. The CDR3 covers 15 residues. V trimming: 3 bases; J trimming: 4 bases; junction bases outside the gene matches: 6. This CDR3 is CASSATSGAWYEQYF. CDR3 in DNA: TGTGCCAGCAGCGCGACTAGCGGGGCTTGGTACGAGCAGTACTTC. Using reference TRBV9 and TRBJ2-7 for the parts outside the CDR3, the full variable domain is DSGVTQTPKHLITATGQRVTLRCSPRSGDLSVYWYQQSLDQGLQFLIQYYNGEERAKGNILERFSAQQFPDLHSELNLSSLELGDSALYFCASSATSGAWYEQYFGPGTRLTVT.

V and J are TRBV9 and TRBJ2-3; 8 bases line up with TRBD1. The CDR3 loop spans 15 amino acids. Looked up from germline, CDR1 is SGDLS and CDR2 is YYNGEE. V trimming: 4 bases; J trimming: 0 bases; junction bases outside the gene matches: 4. The CDR3 protein is CASSRQGTSTDTQYF. The CDR3 nucleotides are TGTGCCAGCAGCCGACAGGGGACTAGCACAGATACGCAGTATTTT.

This chain connects TRBV7-7 to TRBJ2-2; 11 bases fit TRBD1. Germline V gene lookup returns CDR1 SSHAT and CDR2 FNYEAQ (reference sequence). The CDR3 is 15 amino acids. The junction had 5 bases not matched to a gene; V was cut back by 5 bases and J by 6 bases. CDR3 DNA: TGTGCCAGCAGCACCGGACAGGGGGCTGCCGGGGAGCTGTTTTTT. This gives the protein CASSTGQGAAGELFF. Based on the CDR3 plus reference TRBV7-7 and TRBJ2-2, the full variable domain is GAGVSQSPRYKVTKRGQDVTLRCDPISSHATLYWYQQALGQGPEFLTYFNYEAQPDKSGLPSDRFSAERPEGSISTLTIQRTEQRDSAMYRCASSTGQGAAGELFFGEGSRLTVL.

The CDR3 region has the DNA TGTGCCAGCAGCTTGCCCTCACAGGGGGGAGGAAACACCATATATTTT. Its translation: CASSLPSQGGGNTIYF. The chain is built from TRBV5-4 and TRBJ1-3, with TRBD1 matching 8 bases. The CDR3 spans 16 residues. The V gene's germline CDR1 is SGHNT and CDR2 YYREEE (reference sequence). The V segment lost 1 base and the J segment 4 bases; nucleotides outside the gene matches: 7.

This rearrangement joins TRBV6-6 to TRBJ1-1; weak D call: TRBD1 (6 bases). This CDR3 is built from 15 residues. Germline CDR1 reads MNHNY; CDR2 reads SVGAGI (reference sequence). V dropped 1 base and J dropped 4 bases, with 13 bases sitting between them. CDR3 region: CASSYYGTSSTEAFF. CDR3 sequence (DNA): TGTGCCAGCAGTTACTACGGGACATCGTCCACTGAAGCTTTCTTT.

The rearrangement links TRBV2 to TRBJ2-7; perhaps TRBD2 as D (6 bases). Trimming pared 8 bases from V and 7 bases from J, leaving 12 bases between. This CDR3 region has 11 residues. CDR1 is SNHLY, CDR2 FYNNEI, per germline. In nucleotides, the CDR3 is TGTGCCAGCCGAGGGGAGGATGAGCAGTACTTC. Translated, it gives CASRGEDEQYF.

This clone has a single count. The gene calls are TRBV29-1 and TRBJ1-1, with D unresolved. Germline V gene sequence: CDR1 SQVTM, CDR2 ANQGSEA. The V and J ends lost 0 bases and 5 bases respectively, with 7 bases between them. The CDR3 totals 12 residues. The CDR3 here is CSVEEFLTEAFF. CDR3 nucleotide sequence: TGCAGCGTTGAAGAATTTCTAACTGAAGCTTTCTTT. Based on the CDR3 plus reference TRBV29-1 and TRBJ1-1, the full variable domain is SAVISQKPSRDICQRGTSLTIQCQVDSQVTMMFWYRQQPGQSLTLIATANQGSEATYESGFVIDKFPISRPNLTFSTLTVSNMSPEDSSIYLCSVEEFLTEAFFGQGTRLTVV.

The rearrangement joins TRBV4-3 to TRBJ2-4, with 10 bases lining up with TRBD2. This CDR3 is 16 amino acids long. V lost 3 bases, J lost 9 bases, and 11 bases stayed unmatched. CDR1 is LGHNA, CDR2 YSLEER, per germline. CDR3 sequence: CASSQKLAGSEGIQYF. CDR3 DNA: TGCGCCAGCAGCCAGAAACTAGCGGGGTCCGAAGGCATTCAGTACTTC.

This sequence joins TRBV5-1 and TRBJ1-2; the match to TRBD1 covers 7 bases. CDR3 length equals 14 residues. In germline, CDR1 is SGHRS, CDR2 YFSETQ. V lost 1 base and J lost 2; bases outside the gene matches: 2. CDR3 loop: CASSLSGGNYGYTF. The CDR3 DNA follows: TGCGCCAGCAGCTTGTCAGGGGGGAACTATGGCTACACCTTC.

The CDR3 region has the DNA TGTGCCAGCAGCTCCCTCGGGGAGACCCAGTACTTC. It is translated as CASSSLGETQYF. The rearrangement links TRBV11-2 to TRBJ2-5, with D hard to call. Trimming took 4 bases from V and 5 from J, leaving 8 bases between them. The CDR3 is 12 residues long. Looked up from germline, CDR1 is SGHAT and CDR2 is FQNNGV.

The rearrangement links TRBV2 to TRBJ1-5; the D is unclear. The CDR3 runs to 13 residues. CDR1 is SNHLY and CDR2 is FYNNEI in the germline V gene. V lost 8 bases, J lost 1 base, and 9 bases lay in between. The CDR3 bases are TGTGCCAGCTCATTAGGCAGCAATCAGCCCCAGCATTTT. Its translation: CASSLGSNQPQHF.

The V call is TRBV5-6, the J call TRBJ1-6, with D perhaps matching TRBD1 (5 bases). This CDR3 region has 15 residues. Per the germline V gene, CDR1 is SGHDT and CDR2 is YYEEEE. V was cut by 4 bases and J by 9 bases, with 17 bases left in between. CDR3 nucleotide sequence: TGTGCCAGCAGCCCCGTTCCAGGGATGAGTTCACCCCTCCACTTT. It translates to CASSPVPGMSSPLHF.

The V call is TRBV7-9, the J call TRBJ2-1; tentative D call: TRBD2 (7 bases). The CDR3 consists of 15 residues. Germline V CDR1 and CDR2: SEHNR, FQNEAQ (reference sequence). Trimming stripped 2 bases from V and 2 bases from J, with 10 bases between. CDR3: CASSLRGGPYNEQFF. In DNA, the CDR3 is TGTGCCAGCAGCTTAAGGGGGGGCCCCTACAATGAGCAGTTCTTC.

This clone was seen once. The CDR3 region is CASSGLAGGTGELFF. The CDR3 coding sequence is TGTGCCAGCAGTGGACTAGCGGGGGGCACCGGGGAGCTGTTTTTT. The chain uses TRBV4-2 and TRBJ2-2; TRBD2 matches 14 bases. V shed 6 bases, J shed 4 bases, and the junction held 1 base outside the gene matches. In germline, CDR1 is LGHNA, CDR2 YNFKEQ. This CDR3 spans 15 amino acids.

This clone was observed once. V gene TRBV6-1 combines with J gene TRBJ2-3; D is perhaps TRBD1 (6 bases). V was pared by 6 bases and J by 3 bases, with 16 bases between. Germline CDR1 is MNHNS and CDR2 is SASEGT. CDR3 length: 15 residues. CDR3 DNA: TGTGCCAGCAGGCTTTCAGGGGCAGGTACAGATACGCAGTATTTT. Amino acid sequence: CASRLSGAGTDTQYF.

CDR3 residues: CASSWANFDEQYF. The CDR3, as DNA: TGTGCCAGCAGTTGGGCTAACTTTGACGAGCAGTACTTC. The chain recombines TRBV2 with TRBJ2-7; D remains unclear. The V end was cut by 5 bases, the J end by 5 bases, with 13 bases between. Germline values: CDR1 SNHLY, CDR2 FYNNEI. The CDR3 is made up of 13 amino acids.

The rearrangement uses TRBV5-6 and TRBJ1-2, with D possibly TRBD1 on 5 matching bases. The CDR3 is 14 residues long. V was shortened by 6 bases and J by 4 bases, with 16 bases between the two germline ends. Germline V gene sequence: CDR1 SGHDT, CDR2 YYEEEE. CDR3 residues: CASTRQLIPYGYTF. CDR3 coding DNA: TGTGCCAGCACGAGACAGCTGATTCCCTATGGCTACACCTTC.

The V and J genes are TRBV6-4 and TRBJ2-3; TRBD2 matches at 8 bases. The germline V gene encodes CDR1 MRHNA and CDR2 SNTAGT. Unmatched junction bases numbered 4, after V lost 1 base and J lost 4 bases. The CDR3 is 15 residues long. The CDR3 DNA is TGTGCCAGCAGTGACTTCGCGGGGGGCGCAGATACGCAGTATTTT. Translating it yields CASSDFAGGADTQYF.